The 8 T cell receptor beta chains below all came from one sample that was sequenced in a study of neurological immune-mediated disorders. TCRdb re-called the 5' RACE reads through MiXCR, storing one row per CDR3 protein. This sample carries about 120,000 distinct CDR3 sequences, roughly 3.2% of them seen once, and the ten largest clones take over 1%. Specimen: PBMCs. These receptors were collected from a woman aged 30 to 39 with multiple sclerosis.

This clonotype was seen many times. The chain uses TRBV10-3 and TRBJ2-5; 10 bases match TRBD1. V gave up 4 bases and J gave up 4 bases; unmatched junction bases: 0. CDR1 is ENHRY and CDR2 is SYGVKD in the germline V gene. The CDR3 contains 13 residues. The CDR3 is CAISGQGAETQYF. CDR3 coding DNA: TGTGCCATCAGTGGACAGGGGGCAGAGACCCAGTACTTC.

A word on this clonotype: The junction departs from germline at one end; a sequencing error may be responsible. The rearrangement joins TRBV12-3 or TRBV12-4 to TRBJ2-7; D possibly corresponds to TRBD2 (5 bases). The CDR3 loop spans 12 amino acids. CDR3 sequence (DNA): TGTGCCAGCAGTCCGGTAGACTACGAGCAATACTTC. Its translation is CASSPVDYEQYF.

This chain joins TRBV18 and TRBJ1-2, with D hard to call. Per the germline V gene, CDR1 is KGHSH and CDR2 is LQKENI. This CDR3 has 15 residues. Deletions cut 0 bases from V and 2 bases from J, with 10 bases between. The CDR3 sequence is CASSPPSLSNYGYTF. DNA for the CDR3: TGTGCCAGCTCACCACCGTCCCTCTCCAACTATGGCTACACCTTC.

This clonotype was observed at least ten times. The CDR3 nucleotides read TGTGCCAGCAGGGGGGAGGCAACCGGGGAGCTGTTTTTT. It translates to CASRGEATGELFF. This sequence joins TRBV2 and TRBJ2-2; maybe TRBD2 (6 bases). V lost 6 bases and J lost 5, with 10 bases in between. CDR1 and CDR2 (germline): SNHLY, FYNNEI. The CDR3 is made up of 13 amino acids.

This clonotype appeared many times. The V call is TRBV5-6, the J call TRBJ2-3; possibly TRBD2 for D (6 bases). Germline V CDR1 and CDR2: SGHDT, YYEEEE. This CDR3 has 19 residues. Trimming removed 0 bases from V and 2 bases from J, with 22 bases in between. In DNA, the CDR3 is TGTGCCAGCAGCTTGGCCAATTGGCGGGGCACCCTGTTCACAGATACGCAGTATTTT. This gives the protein CASSLANWRGTLFTDTQYF.

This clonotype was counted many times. The DNA of the CDR3 is TGCAGTGTTCCCGATCATAAGAACACTGAAGCTTTCTTT. Translating gives CSVPDHKNTEAFF. The rearrangement uses TRBV20-1 and TRBJ1-1; D uncertain. The CDR3 has 13 amino acids. Germline V gene sequence: CDR1 DFQATT, CDR2 SNEGSKA (reference sequence). V was clipped by 7 bases and J by 1 base, with 13 bases between them.

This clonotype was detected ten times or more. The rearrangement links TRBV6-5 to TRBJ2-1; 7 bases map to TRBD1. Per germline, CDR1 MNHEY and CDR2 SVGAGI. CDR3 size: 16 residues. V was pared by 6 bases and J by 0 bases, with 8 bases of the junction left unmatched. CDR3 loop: CASRLLTGSSYNEQFF. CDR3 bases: TGTGCCAGCAGACTCCTGACAGGGAGCTCCTACAATGAGCAGTTCTTC.

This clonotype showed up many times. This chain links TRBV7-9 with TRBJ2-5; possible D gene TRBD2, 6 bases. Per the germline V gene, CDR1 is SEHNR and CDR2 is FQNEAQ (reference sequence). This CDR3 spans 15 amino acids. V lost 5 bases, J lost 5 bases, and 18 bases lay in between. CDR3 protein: CASSPKTRLSETQYF. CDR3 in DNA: TGTGCCAGCAGCCCGAAGACTAGATTGTCGGAGACCCAGTACTTC.